Below are 17 T cell receptor beta chains sequenced from a single sample in a study of T cells after yellow fever vaccination (dated by TCRdb to the late 2010s). Libraries were prepared through 5' RACE. TCRdb lists the instrument as Illumina NovaSeq 6000. TCRdb handled the public reads itself, with Q25 trimming in fastp and clone calling in MiXCR, and kept productive beta chains. When rows share a CDR3 protein, they turn into one entry using the most common DNA and genes. This sample holds about 170,000 distinct CDR3 sequences; roughly 9.6% were observed only once. 36% of the sample lies in the top ten. Explained via the paper, the treatment or condition label denotes: live attenuated yellow fever vaccine strain. The sample in question was CD8+ T cells sorted from PBMCs, obtained 15 days after the yellow fever booster vaccination. The receptors shown here come from a man between 18 and 29 years old who received the YFV17D yellow fever vaccine.

This sequence joins TRBV27 and TRBJ2-5; 8 bases are shared with TRBD2. Germline V lookup: CDR1 MNHEY, CDR2 SMNVEV (reference sequence). CDR3 size: 14 residues. Trimming cost V 6 bases and J 5 bases; bases outside gene matches: 8. The CDR3 DNA follows: TGTGCCAGCAGCCTTAGCGGGGATCATGAGACCCAGTACTTC. It specifies CASSLSGDHETQYF.

The chain carries TRBV20-1 and TRBJ2-7, with D possibly being TRBD1 (6 bases). Looked up from germline, CDR1 is DFQATT and CDR2 is SNEGSKA (reference sequence). CDR3 length: 15 amino acids. Trimming removed 0 bases from V and 0 bases from J, with 12 bases in between. The CDR3 DNA is TGCAGTGCTAGAGATCTGCAGGGGAGCTCCTACGAGCAGTACGTC. Translating gives CSARDLQGSSYEQYV.

This clonotype was detected ten times or more. This chain links TRBV7-9 with TRBJ2-1, with D unclear. This CDR3 has 15 amino acids. Trimming removed 1 base at V and 0 bases at J, with 7 bases between. From germline, CDR1 is SEHNR and CDR2 FQNEAQ (reference sequence). DNA of the CDR3: TGTGCCAGCAGCTTAGGCGTGAGCTCCTACAATGAGCAGTTCTTC. Translating gives CASSLGVSSYNEQFF.

The table lists this clonotype with many counts. The chain has TRBV4-3 and TRBJ2-1, with unresolved D. The CDR3 sequence is 17 residues long. The germline V gene has CDR1 LGHNA and CDR2 YSLEER. The V gene lost 2 bases and the J gene lost 1 base, with 15 bases spanning the gap. The CDR3 sequence: CASSQKDPTLSYNEQFF. Written as DNA, the CDR3 is TGCGCCAGCAGCCAAAAGGACCCAACCCTATCCTACAATGAGCAGTTCTTC.

The J gene is TRBJ2-7, the V gene TRBV7-8, with 10 bases fitting TRBD2. The CDR3 runs 16 residues. After removal of 5 bases from V and 7 bases from J, the junction contained 14 bases not matched to a gene. CDR1 is SGHVS, CDR2 FQNEAQ, per germline. DNA of the CDR3: TGTGCCAGCAGCGAGATAGCGGGGGGCCCCGTGGGTGAGCAGTACGTC. Translating gives CASSEIAGGPVGEQYV.

V is TRBV5-1 and J is TRBJ2-5; D call uncertain. The V end was cut by 5 bases, the J end by 4 bases, with 18 bases between. This CDR3 contains 15 residues. CDR1 and CDR2 (germline): SGHRS, YFSETQ. CDR3 sequence (DNA): TGCGCCAGCAGTTTTGACGGATCCCTTGGAGAGACCCAGTACTTC. It translates to CASSFDGSLGETQYF.

V gene TRBV5-6 combines with J gene TRBJ2-2; D gene uncertain. Trimming pared 4 bases from V and 7 bases from J, leaving 8 bases between. The CDR3 totals 12 residues. Germline V CDR1 and CDR2: SGHDT, YYEEEE. For the CDR3, the DNA is TGTGCCAGCAGCCTTGGGCTCGGGGAGCTGTTTTTT. It codes for CASSLGLGELFF.

The CDR3: CASSQPPRGYNEQFF. In nucleotides, the CDR3 is TGTGCCAGCAGCCAACCCCCGCGGGGGTACAATGAGCAGTTCTTC. The chain carries TRBV28 and TRBJ2-1; TRBD2 aligns across 7 bases. The CDR3 sequence is 15 residues long. Trimming at V came to 6 bases and at J to 4 bases, leaving 9 bases not matched to a gene. Per the germline V gene, CDR1 is MDHEN and CDR2 is SYDVKM.

This clonotype was detected a few times. This sequence joins TRBV7-9 and TRBJ2-3; no definite D call. Trimming took off 4 bases at V and 2 bases at J, with 10 bases between the two ends. Germline CDR1 reads SEHNR; CDR2 reads FQNEAQ (reference sequence). The CDR3 loop spans 14 amino acids. CDR3 loop: CASSSGVITDTQYF. The CDR3 DNA sequence: TGTGCCAGCAGCTCTGGCGTTATCACAGATACGCAGTATTTT.

V and J are TRBV25-1 and TRBJ1-2; D might be TRBD1 (6 bases). Germline values: CDR1 MGHDK, CDR2 SYGVNS. The CDR3 runs to 15 residues. Deletions cut 3 bases from V and 5 bases from J, with 16 bases between. Written as DNA, the CDR3 is TGTGCCAGCAGTGACGCGGGGGCTTTTTGGTATGGCTACACCTTC. Its protein product is CASSDAGAFWYGYTF.

The V gene is TRBV5-1, the J gene TRBJ2-3; 12 positions agree with TRBD1. The CDR3 is 15 amino acids. The trim removed 4 bases at V and 5 bases at J, leaving 5 bases unmatched. CDR1 SGHRS and CDR2 YFSETQ come from the germline V gene. This CDR3 reads CASSQGQGAGDTQYF. The CDR3, as DNA: TGCGCCAGCAGCCAGGGACAGGGGGCAGGAGATACGCAGTATTTT.

This clonotype has just a few counts. This chain connects TRBV12-3 or TRBV12-4 to TRBJ2-3; 9 bases agree with TRBD2. V trimming: 6 bases; J trimming: 3 bases; junction bases outside the gene matches: 7. This CDR3 spans 15 amino acids. The CDR3: CASRAPGLATDTQYF. In nucleotides, the CDR3 is TGTGCCAGCAGAGCACCGGGACTAGCTACAGATACGCAGTATTTT.

This chain joins TRBV12-3 or TRBV12-4 and TRBJ1-2; D is undetermined. V was pared by 3 bases and J by 2 bases, with 16 bases between. The CDR3 runs to 16 residues. The CDR3 is CASSFKGLPHNYGYTF. The CDR3, as DNA: TGTGCCAGCAGTTTTAAGGGTTTACCCCACAACTATGGCTACACCTTC.

This chain uses TRBV30 with TRBJ1-1, with D perhaps TRBD1 (6 bases). From germline, CDR1 is GTSNPN and CDR2 SVGIG (reference sequence). Trimming removed 2 bases from V and 6 bases from J, with 13 bases in between. The CDR3 loop spans 13 amino acids. The DNA for the CDR3 is TGTGCCTGGAGTACAGGGACATTATCTGAAGCTTTCTTT. Its translation is CAWSTGTLSEAFF.

A word on this clonotype: At one end the junction does not follow the germline gene, possibly because of a read error. The chain recombines TRBV3-1 with TRBJ1-2, with 7 bases fitting TRBD1. The CDR3 consists of 15 residues. From germline, CDR1 is LGHDT and CDR2 YNNKEL (reference sequence). The CDR3 loop is CASSKDRELVYGYTF. The CDR3, as DNA: TGTGCCAGCAGCAAAGACAGGGAGCTAGTCTATGGCTACACCTTC. Based on the CDR3 plus reference TRBV3-1 and TRBJ1-2, the full variable domain is DTAVSQTPKYLVTQMGNDKSIKCEQNLGHDTMYWYKQDSKKFLKIMFSYNNKELIINETVPNRFSPKSPDKAHLNLHINSLELGDSAVYFCASSKDRELVYGYTFGSGTRLTVV.

This clonotype has ten or more counts. The chain has TRBV11-2 and TRBJ2-7; D ambiguous. Per germline, CDR1 SGHAT and CDR2 FQNNGV. V lost 4 bases to trimming and J lost 4 bases, with 14 bases between them. This CDR3 has 14 amino acids. The chain's CDR3 is CASSSSMSIYEQYV. CDR3 nucleotide sequence: TGTGCCAGCAGCTCGTCTATGTCTATTTACGAGCAGTACGTC.

At least ten counts were recorded for this clonotype. The chain uses TRBV7-9 and TRBJ2-3, with D perhaps TRBD1 (7 bases). Germline loops: CDR1 SEHNR, CDR2 FQNEAQ (reference sequence). The V and J ends lost 7 bases and 4 bases respectively, with 24 bases between them. This CDR3 contains 17 residues. The CDR3 DNA reads TGTGCCAGCATCCCCGGGGGCGGCAGGGGGAGCGCAGATACGCAGTATTTT. The encoded protein is CASIPGGGRGSADTQYF.